What follows describes a single TCR beta chain. The antigen it binds to is not known. No base-level quality is on record; no much larger clone is a single base apart. The data stem from a study of control samples from healthy donors and cancer patients (dated by TCRdb to 2020 to 2021). The germline V end is reduced by 0 bases and the J end by 10 bases; junction bases left unmatched: 4. The CDR3 runs 14 amino acids, cysteine and phenylalanine included. The kept DNA is CDR3 alone, 42 bases in frame from the first base. CDR1 and CDR2 are read off the germline V gene as MNHNS and SASEGT. The library relied on the immunoSEQ multiplex PCR assay. The table was pulled from immuneACCESS by TCRdb, which kept in-frame rearrangements only. Such tables lose some clones; where checked, under half of the loss comes from unresolved V genes, and the rest has no known cause. This sample lists under 100,000 clones; about 87% were detected once. The ten largest account for 14% of the sample.

Rearrangement joined TRBV6-1 to TRBJ1-5, and TRBD1 aligns with 9 junction nucleotides. The TCR comes from a woman aged 70 to 79 in good health. Material: blood. The CDR3 has the sequence CASSEAGQGDPQHF. The base sequence is TGTGCCAGCAGTGAAGCGGGACAGGGAGATCCCCAGCATTTT.